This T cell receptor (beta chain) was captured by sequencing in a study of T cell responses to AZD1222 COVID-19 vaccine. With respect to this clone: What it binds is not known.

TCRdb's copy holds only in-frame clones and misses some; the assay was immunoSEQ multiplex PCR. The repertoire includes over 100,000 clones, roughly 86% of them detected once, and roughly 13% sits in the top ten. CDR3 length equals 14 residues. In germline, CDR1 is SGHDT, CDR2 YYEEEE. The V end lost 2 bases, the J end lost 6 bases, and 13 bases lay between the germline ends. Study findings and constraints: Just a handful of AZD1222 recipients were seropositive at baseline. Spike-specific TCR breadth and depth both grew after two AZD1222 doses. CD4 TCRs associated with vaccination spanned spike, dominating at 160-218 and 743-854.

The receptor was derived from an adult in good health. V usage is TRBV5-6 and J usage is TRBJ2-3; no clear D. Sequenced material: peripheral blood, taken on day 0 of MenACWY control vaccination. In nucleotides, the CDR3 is TGTGCCAGCAGCTTCGGAACACGTGGTGATACGCAGTATTTT. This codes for CASSFGTRGDTQYF.